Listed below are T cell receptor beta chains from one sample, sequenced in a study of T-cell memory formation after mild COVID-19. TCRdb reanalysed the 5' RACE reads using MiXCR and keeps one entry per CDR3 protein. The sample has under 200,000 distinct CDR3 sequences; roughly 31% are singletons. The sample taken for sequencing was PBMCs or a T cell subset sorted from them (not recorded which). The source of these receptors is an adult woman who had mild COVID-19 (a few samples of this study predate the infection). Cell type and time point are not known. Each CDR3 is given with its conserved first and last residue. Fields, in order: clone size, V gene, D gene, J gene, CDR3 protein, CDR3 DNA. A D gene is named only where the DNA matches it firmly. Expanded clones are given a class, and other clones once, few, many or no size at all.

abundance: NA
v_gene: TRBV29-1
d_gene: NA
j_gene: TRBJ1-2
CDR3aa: CSVRLGEAGYTF
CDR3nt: TGCAGCGTCCGACTAGGGGAAGCTGGCTACACCTTC

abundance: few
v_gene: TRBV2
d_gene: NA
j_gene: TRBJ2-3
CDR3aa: CASRDTLGRTQYF
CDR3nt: TGTGCCAGCAGGGACACCTTGGGTAGGACGCAGTATTTT

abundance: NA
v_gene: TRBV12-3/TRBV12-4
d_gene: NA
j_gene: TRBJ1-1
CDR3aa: CASRMRRLGTEAFF
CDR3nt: TGTGCCAGCAGGATGAGGCGGCTTGGCACTGAAGCTTTCTTT

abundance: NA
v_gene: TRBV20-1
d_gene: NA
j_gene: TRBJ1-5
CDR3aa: CSATDGRENQPQHF
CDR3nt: TGCAGTGCTACAGACGGCAGAGAAAATCAGCCCCAGCATTTT

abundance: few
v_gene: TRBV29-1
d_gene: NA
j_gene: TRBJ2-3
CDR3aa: CSVEQGSSTDTQYF
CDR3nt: TGCAGCGTTGAGCAGGGTTCTAGCACAGATACGCAGTATTTT

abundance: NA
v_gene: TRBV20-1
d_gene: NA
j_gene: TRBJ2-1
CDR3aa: CSAIRQVWGKNNEQFF
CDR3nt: TGCAGTGCCATCAGACAGGTTTGGGGCAAGAACAATGAGCAGTTCTTC

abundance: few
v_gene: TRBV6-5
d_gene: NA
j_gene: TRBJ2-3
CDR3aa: CASSPPGSARDTQYF
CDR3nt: TGTGCCAGCAGTCCGCCCGGATCCGCTCGGGATACGCAGTATTTT

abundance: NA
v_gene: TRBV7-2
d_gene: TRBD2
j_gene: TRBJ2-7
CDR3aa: CASSSSGTSYEQYF
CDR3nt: TGTGCCAGCAGCTCTAGCGGGACCTCCTACGAGCAGTACTTC

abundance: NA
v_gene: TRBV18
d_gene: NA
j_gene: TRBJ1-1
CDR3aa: CASSPPGNTEAFF
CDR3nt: TGTGCCAGCTCACCACCGGGGAACACTGAAGCTTTCTTT

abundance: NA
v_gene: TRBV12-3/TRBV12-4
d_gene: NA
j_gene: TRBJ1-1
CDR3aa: CASSLLGVGNTEAFF
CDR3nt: TGTGCCAGCAGTCTCTTAGGGGTAGGGAACACTGAAGCTTTCTTT

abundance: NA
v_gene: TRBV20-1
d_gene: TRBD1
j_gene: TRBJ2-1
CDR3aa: CSAGRQGILYNEQFF
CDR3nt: TGCAGTGCCGGCCGACAGGGGATTCTCTACAATGAGCAGTTCTTC

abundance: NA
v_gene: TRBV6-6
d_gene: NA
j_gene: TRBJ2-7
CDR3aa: CASREGPPGQYF
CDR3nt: TGTGCCAGCAGGGAGGGACCGCCCGGGCAGTACTTC

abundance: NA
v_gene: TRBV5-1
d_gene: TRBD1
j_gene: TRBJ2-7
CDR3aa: CASSLVPQGAYEQYF
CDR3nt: TGCGCCAGCAGCTTGGTTCCCCAGGGGGCCTACGAGCAGTACTTC

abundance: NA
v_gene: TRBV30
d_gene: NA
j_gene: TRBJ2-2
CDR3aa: CASPPGLANTGELFF
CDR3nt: TGTGCCTCACCTCCGGGGCTCGCGAACACCGGGGAGCTGTTTTTT

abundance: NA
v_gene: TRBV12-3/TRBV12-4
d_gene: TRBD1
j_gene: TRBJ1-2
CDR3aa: CATSGGQGLYGYTF
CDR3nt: TGTGCCACCAGCGGGGGACAGGGACTCTATGGCTACACCTTC

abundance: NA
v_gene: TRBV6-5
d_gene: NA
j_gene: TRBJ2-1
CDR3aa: CASSPALVTGVRNEQFF
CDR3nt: TGTGCCAGCAGTCCCGCTCTTGTGACCGGGGTGAGGAATGAGCAGTTCTTC

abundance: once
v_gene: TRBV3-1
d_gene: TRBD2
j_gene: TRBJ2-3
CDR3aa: CASSQAGLAGDTQYF
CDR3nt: TGTGCCAGCAGCCAAGCGGGACTAGCAGGAGATACGCAGTATTTT

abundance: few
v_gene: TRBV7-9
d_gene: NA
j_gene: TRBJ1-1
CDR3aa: CASSATWDTEAFF
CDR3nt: TGTGCCAGCAGCGCCACGTGGGACACTGAAGCTTTCTTT

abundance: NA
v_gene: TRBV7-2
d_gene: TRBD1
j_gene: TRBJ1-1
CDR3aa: CASSVRDSSLVTEAFF
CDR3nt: TGTGCCAGCAGCGTCCGGGACAGCTCTCTTGTGACTGAAGCTTTCTTT

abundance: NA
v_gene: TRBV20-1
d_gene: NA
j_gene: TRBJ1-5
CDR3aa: CSARSPGSGQEHGGNQPQHF
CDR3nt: TGCAGTGCTAGAAGCCCTGGTTCTGGGCAGGAGCATGGCGGCAATCAGCCCCAGCATTTT

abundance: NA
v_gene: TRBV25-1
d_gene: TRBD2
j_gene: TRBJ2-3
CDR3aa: CASWGAGDCCTDTQYF
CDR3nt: TGTGCCAGCTGGGGAGCGGGAGATTGCTGCACAGATACGCAGTATTTT

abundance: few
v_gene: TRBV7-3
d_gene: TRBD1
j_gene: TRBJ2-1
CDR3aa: CASSPDRGRWNEQFF
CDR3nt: TGTGCCAGCAGCCCCGACAGGGGGCGGTGGAATGAGCAGTTCTTC

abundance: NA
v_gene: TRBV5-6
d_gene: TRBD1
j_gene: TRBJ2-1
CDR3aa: CASSLFRDRGSEQFF
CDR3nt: TGTGCCAGCAGCTTGTTCCGGGACAGGGGTTCTGAGCAGTTCTTC

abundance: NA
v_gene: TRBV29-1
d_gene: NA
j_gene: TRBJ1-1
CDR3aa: CSVEGGSNTEAFF
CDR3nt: TGCAGCGTTGAAGGGGGGAGCAACACTGAAGCTTTCTTT

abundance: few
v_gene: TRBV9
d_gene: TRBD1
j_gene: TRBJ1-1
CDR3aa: CASSPWTGPVNTEAFF
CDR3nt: TGTGCCAGCAGCCCCTGGACAGGGCCCGTGAACACTGAAGCTTTCTTT

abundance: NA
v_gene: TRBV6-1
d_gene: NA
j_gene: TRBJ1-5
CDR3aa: CASRATGVRGQPQHF
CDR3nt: TGTGCCAGCAGGGCGACGGGGGTCCGGGGACAGCCCCAGCATTTT

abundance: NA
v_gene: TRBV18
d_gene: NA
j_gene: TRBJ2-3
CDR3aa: CASSPSQGTDTQYF
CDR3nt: TGTGCCAGCTCACCTTCACAGGGAACAGATACGCAGTATTTT

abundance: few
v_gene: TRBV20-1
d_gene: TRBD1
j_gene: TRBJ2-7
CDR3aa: CSAFIPGQGNYEQYF
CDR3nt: TGCAGTGCTTTTATACCGGGACAGGGCAACTACGAGCAGTACTTC

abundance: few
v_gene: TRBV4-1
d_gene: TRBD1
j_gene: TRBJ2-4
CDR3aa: CASSRPTGENIQYF
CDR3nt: TGCGCCAGCAGCCGCCCAACAGGGGAAAACATTCAGTACTTC

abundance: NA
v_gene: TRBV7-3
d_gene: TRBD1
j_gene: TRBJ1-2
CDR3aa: CASSQTDRAHGYTF
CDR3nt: TGTGCCAGCAGCCAAACGGACAGGGCGCATGGCTACACCTTC

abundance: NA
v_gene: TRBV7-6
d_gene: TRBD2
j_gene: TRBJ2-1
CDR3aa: CASSPRLAGNEQFF
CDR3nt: TGTGCCAGCAGCCCCCGACTAGCGGGCAATGAGCAGTTCTTC

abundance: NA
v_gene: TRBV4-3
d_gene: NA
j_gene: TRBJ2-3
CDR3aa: CASSPGHLTDTQYF
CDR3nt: TGCGCCAGCAGCCCCGGGCACCTCACAGATACGCAGTATTTT

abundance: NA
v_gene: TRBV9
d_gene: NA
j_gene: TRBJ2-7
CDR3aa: CASSGGGGLTSEQYF
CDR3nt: TGTGCCAGCAGCGGGGGAGGGGGTTTGACGTCCGAGCAGTACTTC

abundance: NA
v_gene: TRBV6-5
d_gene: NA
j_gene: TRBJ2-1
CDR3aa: CASSYMGDEQFF
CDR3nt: TGTGCCAGCAGTTACATGGGGGATGAGCAGTTCTTC

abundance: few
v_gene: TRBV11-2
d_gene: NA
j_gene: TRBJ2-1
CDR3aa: CASSLEGGSYNEQFF
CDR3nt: TGTGCCAGCAGCTTAGAGGGGGGCTCCTACAATGAGCAGTTCTTC

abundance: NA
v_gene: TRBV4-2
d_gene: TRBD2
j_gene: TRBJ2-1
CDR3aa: CASSQGLAGVGNEQFF
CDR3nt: TGTGCCAGCAGCCAAGGGCTAGCGGGAGTAGGCAATGAGCAGTTCTTC

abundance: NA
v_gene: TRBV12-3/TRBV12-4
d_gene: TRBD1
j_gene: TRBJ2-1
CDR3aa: CASSPSGGDREYNEQFF
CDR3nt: TGTGCCAGCAGTCCCTCTGGGGGGGACAGGGAATACAATGAGCAGTTCTTC

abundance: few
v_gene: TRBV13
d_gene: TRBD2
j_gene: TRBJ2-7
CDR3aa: CASSPGLASGEQYF
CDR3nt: TGTGCCAGCAGCCCAGGACTAGCGTCCGGCGAGCAGTACTTC

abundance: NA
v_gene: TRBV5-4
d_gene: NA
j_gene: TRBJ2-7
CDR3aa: CASSLDVGTGQF
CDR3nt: TGTGCCAGCAGCTTGGATGTCGGGACGGGTCAATTC

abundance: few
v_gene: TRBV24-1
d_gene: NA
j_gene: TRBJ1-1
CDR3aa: CATLMRTFNTEAFF
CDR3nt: TGTGCCACCCTTATGAGGACCTTTAACACTGAAGCTTTCTTT

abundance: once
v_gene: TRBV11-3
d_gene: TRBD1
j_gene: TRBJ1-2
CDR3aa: CASSPGQLYGYTF
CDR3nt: TGTGCCAGCAGCCCGGGACAGCTCTATGGCTACACCTTC

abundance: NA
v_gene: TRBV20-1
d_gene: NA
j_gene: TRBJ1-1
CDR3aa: CSARRGTRPNTEAFF
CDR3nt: TGCAGTGCTAGACGCGGGACGAGGCCGAACACTGAAGCTTTCTTT

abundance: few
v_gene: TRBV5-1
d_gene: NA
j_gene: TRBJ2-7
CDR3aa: CASSTGTGDVTYEQYF
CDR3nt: TGCGCCAGCAGCACTGGCACAGGCGACGTAACCTACGAGCAGTACTTC

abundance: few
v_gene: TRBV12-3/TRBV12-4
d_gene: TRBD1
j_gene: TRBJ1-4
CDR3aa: CASTSGTGDEKLFF
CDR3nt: TGTGCCAGCACCTCCGGGACAGGGGATGAAAAACTGTTTTTT

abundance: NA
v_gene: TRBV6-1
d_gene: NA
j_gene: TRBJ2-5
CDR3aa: CASSEALKGLSGETQYF
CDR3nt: TGTGCCAGCAGTGAAGCACTAAAGGGTTTATCCGGGGAGACCCAGTACTTC

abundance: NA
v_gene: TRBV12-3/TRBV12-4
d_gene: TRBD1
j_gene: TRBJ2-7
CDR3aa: CASSFDLGFRDRAYEQYF
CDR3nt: TGTGCCAGCAGTTTTGACTTAGGGTTCCGGGACAGAGCCTACGAGCAGTACTTC

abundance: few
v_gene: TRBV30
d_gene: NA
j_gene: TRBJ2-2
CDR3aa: CAWRESGSAGELFF
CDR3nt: TGTGCCTGGAGGGAGAGCGGATCCGCCGGGGAGCTGTTTTTT